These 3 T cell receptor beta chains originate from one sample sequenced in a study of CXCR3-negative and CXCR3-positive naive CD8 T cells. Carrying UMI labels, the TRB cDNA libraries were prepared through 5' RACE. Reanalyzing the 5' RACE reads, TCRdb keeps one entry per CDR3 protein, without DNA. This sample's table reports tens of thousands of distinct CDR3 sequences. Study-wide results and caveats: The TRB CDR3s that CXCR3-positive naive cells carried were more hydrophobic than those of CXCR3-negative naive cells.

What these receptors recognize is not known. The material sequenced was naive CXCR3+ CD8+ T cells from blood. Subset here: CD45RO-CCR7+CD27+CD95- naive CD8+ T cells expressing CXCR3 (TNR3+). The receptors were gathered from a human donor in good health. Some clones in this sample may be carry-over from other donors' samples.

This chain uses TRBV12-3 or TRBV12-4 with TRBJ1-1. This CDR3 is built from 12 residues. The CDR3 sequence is CASSVVSTEAFF.

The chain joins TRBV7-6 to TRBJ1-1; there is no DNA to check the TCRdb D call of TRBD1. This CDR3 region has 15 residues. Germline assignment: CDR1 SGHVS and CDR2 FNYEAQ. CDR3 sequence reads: CASSIPTGMNTEAFF. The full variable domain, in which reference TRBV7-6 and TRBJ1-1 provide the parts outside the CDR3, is GAGVSQSPRYKVTKRGQDVALRCDPISGHVSLYWYRQALGQGPEFLTYFNYEAQQDKSGLPNDRFSAERPEGSISTLTIQRTEQRDSAMYRCASSIPTGMNTEAFFGQGTRLTVV.

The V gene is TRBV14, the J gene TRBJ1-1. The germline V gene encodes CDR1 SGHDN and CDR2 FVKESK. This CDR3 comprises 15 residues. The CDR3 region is CASSQELVLNVEAFF.